This TCR beta chain was profiled in a study of CD8 T cells in Susac syndrome (dated 2019 in TCRdb). Study-level background: Among the sequenced Susac syndrome patients, about 6 had clinically active disease and about eight were in clinical remission. Susac syndrome patients were therapy-naive, on corticosteroids (some also receiving IVIg), or on IVIg alone at blood withdrawal. The study used repertoire sequencing to test whether antigen drove CD8+ T cell activation and differentiation in Susac syndrome. What the authors observed across the whole study: In patients with Susac syndrome, the CD4+ T cell repertoire showed no detectable clonal expansion. The number of individuals in the TCR sequencing and HLA analysis was recognized as being relatively small.

High-throughput TCR beta sequencing profiled peripheral blood CD8+ and CD4+ T cells from healthy donors, Susac syndrome patients and multiple sclerosis patients. Recently defined diagnostic criteria for definite or probable disease were met by the Susac syndrome patients. Bulk CD8+ and CD4+ T cells were purified by magnetic negative isolation, while CD8+ TEMRA cells were enriched using FACS. Blood was collected in EDTA tubes and processed within 24 hours, with PBMCs isolated through density gradient centrifugation. PBMCs intended for TCR sequencing were cryopreserved in liquid nitrogen and thawed later in a water bath at 37 degrees C. The sorted or isolated CD4+, CD8+ and CD8+ TEMRA cells reached a purity of at least 90%. RNA was extracted using the RNeasy kit, and roughly 0.5 to 1 microgram was reverse transcribed with random hexamers. The immunoSEQ multiplex PCR assay, which covers 54 Vbeta and 13 Jbeta segments, was used to amplify TCR beta CDR3 regions. PCR amplification bias was corrected by using a synthetic template baseline for primer optimization and computational correction. The paper's data handling went like this. Only productive sequences were kept, with reads annotated to V, D and J genes according to IMGT and analyzed in immunoSEQ Analyzer. Clonality was computed as one minus Shannon entropy normalized by log2 of the number of productive unique sequences. Public and private clones were assessed among the 100 most prevalent clones of each patient and control. Susac-specific clones were defined as absent from healthy and MS cohorts, over a thousand published viral clones and other ImmuneACCESS disease sequences. The public reads were reprocessed in TCRdb via fastp at Q25 and MiXCR, keeping in-frame beta chains. A single entry per CDR3 protein holds the most common genes and DNA from its merged rows. The V and J calls here are based on TCRdb, not the publication. Within this sample are 85,000 to 95,000 distinct CDR3 sequences, with about 95% of them counted one time only. The ten largest account for roughly 0.31% of the sample.

About this clonotype itself: Its antigen remains unidentified. Within one base of it there is no much larger clone, and no base qualities were kept.

Including the terminal cysteine and phenylalanine, the CDR3 comprises 15 residues. Only the CDR3 region is kept as DNA, spanning 45 bases read in frame from base 1. V is trimmed back by 6 bases and J by 4 bases, and the junction contains 6 bases that no gene match accounts for. The origin of this receptor is a human donor with Susac syndrome. Sequencing was performed on CD4+ T cells from PBMCs. The chain uses TRBV12-3 or TRBV12-4 and TRBJ2-7, and 13 junction bases match TRBD2. DNA sequence: TGTGCCAGCAGGCTGGGACTAGCGGGGAGGTACGAGCAGTACTTC. This yields the protein CASRLGLAGRYEQYF.